Below are 25 T cell receptor beta chains sequenced from a single sample in a study of ipilimumab plus nivolumab after autologous stem cell transplantation. Generated by immunoSEQ multiplex PCR, the TCRdb table keeps only in-frame clones and is missing some. The sample has 10,000 to 15,000 clones, 60% to 75% seen once; the top ten hold about 17%. The sequencing used PBMCs, collected in a trial of ipilimumab plus nivolumab as post-transplant consolidation. The receptor source for this set is a male donor with diffuse large B-cell lymphoma.

V is TRBV6-4 and J is TRBJ1-6; 7 bases align to TRBD1. V shed 5 bases, J shed 7 bases, and the junction held 8 bases outside the gene matches. The length of the CDR3 is 15 residues. The germline CDR1 and CDR2 sequences are MRHNA and SNTAGT. CDR3 residues: CASSQRAGGNSPLHF. CDR3 sequence (DNA): TGTGCCAGCAGTCAAAGGGCAGGGGGAAATTCACCCCTCCACTTT.

The V gene is TRBV21-1, the J gene TRBJ1-5. TRBV21-1 is flagged as a pseudogene. The CDR3 is made up of 14 amino acids. This CDR3 is CASSKGQGLGPQHF. The CDR3 DNA reads TGTGCCAGCAGCAAAGGGCAGGGACTGGGGCCCCAGCATTTT.

The J gene is TRBJ2-7, the V gene TRBV11-2; the D is unclear. V shed 4 bases and J shed 3 bases, with 16 bases lying between them. The V gene's germline CDR1 is SGHAT and CDR2 FQNNGV. This CDR3 has 15 residues. CDR3 sequence: CASSSNEALYYEQYF. CDR3 nucleotides: TGTGCCAGCAGCTCCAACGAGGCCCTCTACTACGAGCAGTACTTC.

The V and J genes are TRBV15 and TRBJ2-7; 9 bases fit TRBD1. This CDR3 has 14 residues. The V segment lost 5 bases and the J segment 6 bases; nucleotides outside the gene matches: 8. Per germline, CDR1 LNHNV and CDR2 YYDKDF (reference sequence). DNA for the CDR3: TGTGCCACCAGCGGACCGGAGACAGGGGGCGAGCAGTACTTC. Its protein product is CATSGPETGGEQYF.

Relative to its sample, this clone is medium-sized. CDR3 region: CASSPGGTYEQYF. CDR3 nucleotides: TGTGCCAGCAGTCCGGGGGGGACCTACGAGCAGTACTTC. The V gene is TRBV27, the J gene TRBJ2-7, with 8 bases fitting TRBD2. Germline V gives CDR1 MNHEY, CDR2 SMNVEV (reference sequence). With 5 bases clipped from V and 2 bases from J, the junction kept 2 bases outside the gene matches. The CDR3 has 13 amino acids.

The genes are TRBV9 and TRBJ2-5; 7 bases fit TRBD1. The germline V gene has CDR1 SGDLS and CDR2 YYNGEE. The CDR3 is 15 residues long. The junction had 13 bases not matched to a gene; V was cut back by 4 bases and J by 7 bases. The CDR3 DNA sequence: TGTGCCAGCAGCCCCAATTCACAGGGGAAGGGGACCCAGTACTTC. Translating it yields CASSPNSQGKGTQYF. Combining the CDR3 with reference TRBV9 and TRBJ2-5 gives the whole variable domain DSGVTQTPKHLITATGQRVTLRCSPRSGDLSVYWYQQSLDQGLQFLIQYYNGEERAKGNILERFSAQQFPDLHSELNLSSLELGDSALYFCASSPNSQGKGTQYFGPGTRLLVL.

V usage is TRBV28 and J usage is TRBJ1-2; perhaps TRBD1 as D (6 bases). Germline V lookup: CDR1 MDHEN, CDR2 SYDVKM. The length of the CDR3 is 14 residues. V was clipped by 7 bases and J by 8 bases, with 20 bases between them. The CDR3 here is CASIKGGPGGGYTF. CDR3 in DNA: TGTGCCAGCATCAAGGGGGGACCCGGCGGAGGCTACACCTTC.

This clone was observed a few times. The chain has TRBV2 and TRBJ2-3; 8 bases fit TRBD2. CDR3 size: 14 residues. V dropped 6 bases and J dropped 1; count of bases not matched to a gene: 3. Germline V gene data show CDR1 as SNHLY and CDR2 as FYNNEI. CDR3 in amino acids: CASRREVGTDTQYF. The DNA for the CDR3 is TGTGCCAGCAGGCGGGAGGTGGGCACAGATACGCAGTATTTT.

V gene TRBV11-3 combines with J gene TRBJ1-1; unclear D gene. V was shortened by 6 bases and J by 5 bases, with 7 bases between the two germline ends. The CDR3 consists of 11 residues. CDR1 SGHNT and CDR2 YENEEA come from the germline V gene. The CDR3 loop is CASRRLTEAFF. The CDR3 region has the DNA TGTGCCAGCAGAAGGTTGACTGAAGCTTTCTTT.

The CDR3 loop reads CASSFTSGTGPYTQYF. The CDR3 DNA reads as TGTGCCAGCAGTTTCACGTCCGGGACAGGGCCTTATACGCAGTATTTT. The rearrangement links TRBV6-6 to TRBJ2-3, with 9 bases aligning to TRBD1. Germline loops: CDR1 MNHNY, CDR2 SVGAGI (reference sequence). V shed 4 bases, J shed 7 bases, and the junction held 12 bases outside the gene matches. This CDR3 comprises 16 residues.

The chain is built from TRBV30 and TRBJ1-2, with D tentatively TRBD1 (5 bases). The germline gives CDR1 GTSNPN, CDR2 SVGIG (reference sequence). The V gene lost 3 bases and the J gene lost 11 bases, with 34 bases spanning the gap. CDR3 length: 18 residues. For the CDR3, the DNA is TGTGCCTGGAGGGGACTCGGCCGAGGATCCCCCGGAACTATGGGGTACACCTTC. The encoded protein is CAWRGLGRGSPGTMGYTF.

This sequence joins TRBV11-2 and TRBJ1-2; D remains unclear. V lost 0 bases, J lost 3 bases, and 8 bases lay in between. The CDR3 loop spans 14 amino acids. The germline gives CDR1 SGHAT, CDR2 FQNNGV. In nucleotides, the CDR3 is TGTGCCAGCAGCTTAGATGTAACAGACTATGGCTACACCTTC. It translates to CASSLDVTDYGYTF.

The chain employs TRBV30 and TRBJ1-5; no clear D gene. V dropped 0 bases and J dropped 3 bases, with 9 bases sitting between them. Germline V gene sequence: CDR1 GTSNPN, CDR2 SVGIG (reference sequence). The CDR3 has 14 amino acids. Here the CDR3 DNA reads TGTGCCTGGAGTGTAGGTCGGAACAATCAGCCCCAGCATTTT. Translation: CAWSVGRNNQPQHF. Full variable domain (outside the CDR3, taken from reference TRBV30 and TRBJ1-5): SQTIHQWPATLVQPVGSPLSLECTVEGTSNPNLYWYRQAAGRGLQLLFYSVGIGQISSEVPQNLSASRPQDRQFILSSKKLLLSDSGFYLCAWSVGRNNQPQHFGDGTRLSIL.

This clone was observed a few times. The V gene is TRBV5-4, the J gene TRBJ2-2; TRBD2 matches at 11 bases. The germline gives CDR1 SGHNT, CDR2 YYREEE (reference sequence). Trimming took 4 bases from V and 5 from J; bases not matched to a gene: 4. The CDR3 is 15 amino acids. In DNA form, the CDR3 reads TGTGCCAGCAGCGCCGGGACTAGCGGAACCGGGGAGCTGTTTTTT. It specifies CASSAGTSGTGELFF.

The gene calls are TRBV5-4 and TRBJ2-1; TRBD1 matches at 7 bases. Germline loops: CDR1 SGHNT, CDR2 YYREEE (reference sequence). The CDR3 spans 15 residues. The V and J ends lost 0 bases and 2 bases, in that order; junction bases with no gene match: 2. CDR3 nucleotides: TGTGCCAGCAGCTTGGGGCAGGGGGCCTACAATGAGCAGTTCTTC. Protein product: CASSLGQGAYNEQFF.

This clone is termed medium-sized. CDR3 sequence reads: CAWTVGSGPQHF. The CDR3 nucleotides read TGTGCCTGGACGGTGGGGTCTGGGCCCCAGCATTTT. The V call is TRBV30, the J call TRBJ1-5; no clear D. V shed 4 bases and J shed 9 bases, with 13 bases lying between them. Germline-derived CDR1 and CDR2 are GTSNPN and SVGIG (reference sequence). This CDR3 has 12 amino acids. The full variable domain, with the rest looked up from reference TRBV30 and TRBJ1-5, is SQTIHQWPATLVQPVGSPLSLECTVEGTSNPNLYWYRQAAGRGLQLLFYSVGIGQISSEVPQNLSASRPQDRQFILSSKKLLLSDSGFYLCAWTVGSGPQHFGDGTRLSIL.

The rearrangement links TRBV15 to TRBJ1-1; 9 nucleotides align to TRBD1. The V segment lost 5 bases and the J segment 4 bases; nucleotides outside the gene matches: 20. In germline, CDR1 is LNHNV, CDR2 YYDKDF (reference sequence). The CDR3 is made up of 19 amino acids. CDR3: CATSGRDGQGKIRGTEAFF. The CDR3 DNA reads as TGTGCCACCAGCGGCCGAGACGGACAGGGGAAGATCAGAGGCACTGAAGCTTTCTTT.

V usage is TRBV7-6 and J usage is TRBJ2-1; 12 nucleotides agree with TRBD2. The CDR3 runs 17 residues. Germline lookup yields CDR1 SGHVS and CDR2 FNYEAQ. V was clipped by 1 base and J by 6 bases; unmatched bases: 7. The CDR3 loop reads CASSLGMTSGSSNEQFF. CDR3 coding DNA: TGTGCCAGCAGCTTAGGCATGACTAGCGGGAGTTCCAATGAGCAGTTCTTC.

The chain joins TRBV6-1 to TRBJ2-3; D is ambiguous. The CDR3 is made up of 11 amino acids. The V gene's germline CDR1 is MNHNS and CDR2 SASEGT. Trimming cost V 9 bases and J 2 bases, with 6 bases left between them. CDR3 sequence reads: CASSITDTQYF. For the CDR3, the DNA is TGTGCCAGTTCCATCACAGATACGCAGTATTTT.

This sequence joins TRBV21-1 and TRBJ1-1; the table's D call, TRBD1, has no DNA check behind it. TRBV21-1 corresponds to a pseudogene. The CDR3 covers 17 residues. The CDR3: CASSKASFNRGNTEAFF. The CDR3 nucleotides read TGTGCCAGCAGCAAAGCCTCCTTCAACAGGGGAAACACTGAAGCTTTCTTT.

This chain links TRBV19 with TRBJ1-2; a possible D gene is TRBD1 (6 bases). Trimming took 7 bases from V and 6 from J, leaving 18 bases between them. CDR3 length: 14 residues. Germline loops: CDR1 LNHDA, CDR2 SQIVND (reference sequence). The DNA for the CDR3 is TGTGCCAGTACCCACCGGGGGGGCCGGGATGGCTACACCTTC. Translated, it gives CASTHRGGRDGYTF.

This clone was seen only a few times. The chain joins TRBV27 to TRBJ2-7; TRBD2 matches at 7 bases. CDR1 MNHEY and CDR2 SMNVEV come from the germline V gene (reference sequence). V shed 5 bases, J shed 2 bases, and the junction held 6 bases outside the gene matches. CDR3 length: 14 amino acids. Here the CDR3 DNA reads TGTGCCAGCAGTGTCGGGACTAAGACCTACGAGCAGTACTTC. Protein sequence: CASSVGTKTYEQYF.

The chain uses TRBV25-1 and TRBJ1-1; perhaps TRBD1 as D (6 bases). This CDR3 is built from 15 residues. Germline CDR1 reads MGHDK; CDR2 reads SYGVNS. V shed 5 bases and J shed 0 bases, with 13 bases lying between them. The CDR3 nucleotides are TGTGCCAGCAGTATCCCGGGGGGCATGAACACTGAAGCTTTCTTT. Translation gives CASSIPGGMNTEAFF.

This clone has just a few counts. The genes are TRBV18 and TRBJ1-4, with D perhaps TRBD1 (5 bases). The CDR3 has 16 residues. The V and J ends lost 2 bases and 0 bases respectively, with 10 bases between them. CDR1 and CDR2 (germline): KGHSH, LQKENI. CDR3: CASSPRGSATNEKLFF. Written as DNA, the CDR3 is TGTGCCAGCTCACCAAGGGGATCTGCAACTAATGAAAAACTGTTTTTT.

This rearrangement joins TRBV7-3 to TRBJ1-1, with D perhaps matching TRBD1 (5 bases). Per the germline V gene, CDR1 is SGHTA and CDR2 is FQGTGA. Trimming removed 5 bases from V and 2 bases from J, with 15 bases in between. The CDR3 has 15 amino acids. CDR3 sequence: CASSLLGGVNTEAFF. CDR3 DNA sequence: TGTGCCAGCAGCCTACTCGGGGGGGTTAACACTGAAGCTTTCTTT.